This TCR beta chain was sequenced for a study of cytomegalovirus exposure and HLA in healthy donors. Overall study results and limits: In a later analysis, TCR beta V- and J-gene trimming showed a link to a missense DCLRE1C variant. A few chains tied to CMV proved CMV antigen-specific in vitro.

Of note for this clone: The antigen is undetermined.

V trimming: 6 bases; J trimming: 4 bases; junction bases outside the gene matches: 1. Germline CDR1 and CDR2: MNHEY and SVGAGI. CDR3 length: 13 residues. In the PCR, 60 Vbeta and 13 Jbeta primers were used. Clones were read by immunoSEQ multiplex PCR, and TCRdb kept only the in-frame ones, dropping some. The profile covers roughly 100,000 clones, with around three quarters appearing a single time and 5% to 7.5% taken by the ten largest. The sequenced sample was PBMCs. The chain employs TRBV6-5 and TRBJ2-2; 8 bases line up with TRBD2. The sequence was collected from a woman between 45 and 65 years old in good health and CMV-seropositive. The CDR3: CASRLAATGELFF. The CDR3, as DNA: TGTGCCAGCAGACTAGCGGCCACCGGGGAGCTGTTTTTT.